This T cell receptor (beta chain) was found in a study of blood T cell repertoires in COVID-19. For the study at large: PBMCs, B-cell-depleted T cells, or T cells provided the cDNA or gDNA that made up the material.

The data were produced by immunoSEQ multiplex PCR, yet TCRdb's version contains in-frame clones alone and is incomplete. Of approximately 400,000 clones in the sample, roughly four fifths were seen once. The material sequenced was PBMCs or T cells enriched from blood (not recorded which). The sequence came from a woman between 50 and 59 years old who had recovered from COVID-19.

CDR3 bases: TGTGCCAGCAGCTACGGGGGAGCCTACACAGATACGCAGTATTTT. Translating it yields CASSYGGAYTDTQYF. This chain joins TRBV14 and TRBJ2-3, with a weak D call TRBD2 (6 bases). Germline lookup yields CDR1 SGHDN and CDR2 FVKESK. This CDR3 is built from 15 residues. The germline V and J ends were trimmed by 5 bases and 2 bases, with 14 bases remaining between them. The full variable domain, completed using reference TRBV14 and TRBJ2-3, is EAGVTQFPSHSVIEKGQTVTLRCDPISGHDNLYWYRRVMGKEIKFLLHFVKESKQDESGMPNNRFLAERTGGTYSTLKVQPAELEDSGVYFCASSYGGAYTDTQYFGPGTRLTVL.